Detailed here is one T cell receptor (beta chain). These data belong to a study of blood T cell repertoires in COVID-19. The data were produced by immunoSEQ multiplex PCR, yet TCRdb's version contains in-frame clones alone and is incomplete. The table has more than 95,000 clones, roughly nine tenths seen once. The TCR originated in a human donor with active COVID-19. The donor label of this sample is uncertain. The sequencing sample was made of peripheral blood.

CDR3 residues: CASGLAGNTGELFF. DNA for the CDR3: TGTGCTAGTGGTTTGGCAGGGAATACCGGGGAGCTGTTTTTT. The gene calls are TRBV12-5 and TRBJ2-2; the D gene is possibly TRBD1 (5 bases). The CDR3 covers 14 residues. Between the trimmed V and J ends, which lost 1 base and 5 bases, there was a span of 8 bases. The germline gives CDR1 LGHNT, CDR2 FRNRAP.